This T cell receptor (beta chain) was retrieved from a study of PD-1 blockade in mismatch repair-deficient tumors. Assay used: immunoSEQ multiplex PCR; TCRdb lists only in-frame clones, some missing. The profile covers 60,000 to 70,000 clones, with around 88% appearing a single time and approximately 15% taken by the ten largest. CDR3 size: 14 residues. Germline loops: CDR1 MDHEN, CDR2 SYDVKM. Trimming cost V 5 bases and J 0 bases, with 9 bases left between them. Sample: peripheral blood, taken 52 weeks after starting pembrolizumab. The chain couples TRBV28 to TRBJ2-3; D gene ambiguous. This TCR derives from an adult with mismatch repair-deficient cancer. Written as DNA, the CDR3 is TGTGCCAGCAGTATGACACTTAGCACAGATACGCAGTATTTT. Protein: CASSMTLSTDTQYF.